This T cell receptor beta chain was captured in a study of blood T cells in healthy people across ages. Worth noting for this clonotype: Antigen: not known.

There are 13 residues in the CDR3. CDR1 and CDR2 (germline): MGHDK, SYGVNS. Trimming cost V 1 base and J 7 bases, with 7 bases left between them. Study-wide results and caveats: Strong correlation was found linking TCR beta diversity to naive T cell percentage. Unsorted PBMC material precluded a definitive naive versus antigen-experienced comparison.

A second PCR of about 7 to 12 cycles used a sample-barcoded 5' primer and a J-beta primer mix. TCRdb analysed the 5' RACE reads with MiXCR anew, one entry per CDR3 protein. The sample shows about 1.8 million distinct CDR3 sequences, 40% to 55% of them seen only once. Total RNA extracted from each sample amounted to at least 6 micrograms. The chain carries TRBV25-1 and TRBJ1-4; D ambiguous. Source material: blood. The sequence came from a woman aged 40 to 50 in good health. CDR3 in DNA: TGTGCCAGCAGTGAATCGGGCGCTGAAAAACTGTTTTTT. It codes for CASSESGAEKLFF.